This T cell receptor beta chain came from a study of regulatory T cells in long-lasting Graves disease. This clonotype was counted between two and nine times. The V and J ends lost 4 bases and 3 bases, in that order; junction bases with no gene match: 7. The CDR3 covers 15 residues. Germline lookup yields CDR1 SGHRS and CDR2 YFSETQ. The time point denotes: newly diagnosed GD, antithyroid drugs for less than 3 months. Generation of the TCR library employed RNA extracted from PBMCs. A blood draw put around 9.3 milliliters of peripheral blood into EDTA tubes. CDR3 regions were amplified by Arm-PCR using iRepertoire HTBI primers to build TCR beta libraries. MiXCR was run by TCRdb on the multiplex PCR reads, yielding one entry per CDR3 protein. The sample shows 400,000 to 650,000 distinct CDR3 sequences, around 16% of them seen only once. In addition, the sample was reused for a study of T cells in Graves' hyperthyroidism and ophthalmopathy.

V is TRBV5-1 and J is TRBJ2-3, with 8 positions matching TRBD2. This TCR was sampled from a woman aged 35-60 years with Graves disease. The sequenced sample was peripheral blood mononuclear cells (PBMCs), obtained at new diagnosis, from a patient treated with antithyroid drugs. The CDR3 DNA reads TGCGCCAGCAGCATTAATGGCGGGGGGACAGATACGCAGTATTTT. Amino acid sequence: CASSINGGGTDTQYF.